This T cell receptor (beta chain) was sequenced in a study of blood T cell repertoires in COVID-19. Overall study: Acute and convalescent COVID-19 samples came from the United States, Italy and Spain. Sources were T cells, B-cell-depleted T cells, or PBMCs; the material itself was cDNA or gDNA.

How the authors handled the data: The assay estimated nucleated cells by amplifying reference gene primers. Sequencing used immunoSEQ multiplex PCR; TCRdb keeps in-frame clones, though not all of them. Clone size and V and J calls were adopted from that table, with D and trimming inferred from the DNA. The data show about 190,000 clones, over 75% seen once. The CDR3 has 14 residues. Deletions cut 6 bases from V and 5 bases from J, with 14 bases between. CDR1 is MNHEY and CDR2 is SVGAGI in the germline V gene. The sequence was collected from a woman aged 50 to 60 with acute or convalescent COVID-19. Input material: peripheral blood. The chain employs TRBV6-5 and TRBJ1-5, with D maybe TRBD1 (6 bases). The CDR3 region is CASSSDRLYQPQHF. The CDR3 bases are TGTGCCAGCAGCTCCGACAGGCTTTATCAGCCCCAGCATTTT.